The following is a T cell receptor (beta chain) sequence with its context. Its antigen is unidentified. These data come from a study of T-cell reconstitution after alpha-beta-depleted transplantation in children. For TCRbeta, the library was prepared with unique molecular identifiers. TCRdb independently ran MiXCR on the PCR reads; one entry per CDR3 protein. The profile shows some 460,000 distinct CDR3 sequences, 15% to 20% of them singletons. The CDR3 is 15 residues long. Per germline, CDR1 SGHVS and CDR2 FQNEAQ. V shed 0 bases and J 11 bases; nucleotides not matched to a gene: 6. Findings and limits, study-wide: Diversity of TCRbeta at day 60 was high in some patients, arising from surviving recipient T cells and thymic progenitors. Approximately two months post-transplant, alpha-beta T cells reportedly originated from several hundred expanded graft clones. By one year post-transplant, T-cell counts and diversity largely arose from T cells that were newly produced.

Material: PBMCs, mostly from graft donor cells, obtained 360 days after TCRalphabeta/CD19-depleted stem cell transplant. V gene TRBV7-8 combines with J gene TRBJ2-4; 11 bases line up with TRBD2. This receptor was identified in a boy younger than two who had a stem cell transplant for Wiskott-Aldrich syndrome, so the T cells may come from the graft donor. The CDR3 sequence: CASSLARLAGSLQYF. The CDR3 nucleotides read TGTGCCAGCAGCTTAGCACGACTAGCGGGGTCTCTTCAGTACTTC.